This T cell receptor beta chain was sequenced for a study of neurological immune-mediated disorders. Study outcomes and limitations: Phylogenetically, 18 of 34 multiple sclerosis patients' repertoires fell into one related-CDR3 cluster, a possible signature.

This clonotype was recorded at least ten times. What it recognizes is unknown. Germline CDR1 and CDR2: SGDLS and YYNGEE. Losses at the gene ends were 0 bases for V and 5 bases for J; bases not matched to a gene: 3. The CDR3 spans 17 residues. PBMCs numbering 2 million and stored at -80 C yielded the unsorted libraries. The cDNA was generated by 5'RACE with 10-nucleotide random UMIs. Each CDR3 protein is one row after TCRdb ran MiXCR on the 5' RACE reads. The data show tens of thousands of distinct CDR3 sequences, under 2.5% seen once. The chain couples TRBV9 to TRBJ2-1; 15 nucleotides match TRBD2. Sequenced input: PBMCs. The receptor's source is a man aged 45 to 65 with multiple sclerosis. The chain's CDR3 is CASSVGTSGGGHNEQFF. CDR3 coding DNA: TGTGCCAGCAGCGTAGGGACTAGCGGGGGGGGCCACAATGAGCAGTTCTTC.